This T cell receptor (beta chain) was captured in a study of shared clonotypes between healthy human individuals. None of the donors, who were healthy HIV-negative adults, had recently had acute infections or vaccinations. Every immunoSEQ plate was one replicate of a subset's evenly spread DNA. TCRdb's table, derived via immunoSEQ multiplex PCR, lists solely in-frame clones and lacks some. Of roughly 1,500,000 clones in the sample, approximately 98.5% were seen once. The germline V and J ends were trimmed by 5 bases and 3 bases, with 10 bases remaining between them. The CDR3 is 14 residues long. The germline V gene has CDR1 SGHTA and CDR2 FQGNSA. This clone was picked up one time.

The source of this sequence is a man younger than 40 in good health. Source material: naive CD4+ T cells sorted from blood. As to subset: CD45RA+ positively selected. V usage is TRBV7-2 and J usage is TRBJ2-2; D uncertain. The CDR3 loop is CASSRLRDTGELFF. CDR3 DNA sequence: TGTGCCAGCAGCCGTCTAAGAGACACCGGGGAGCTGTTTTTT.